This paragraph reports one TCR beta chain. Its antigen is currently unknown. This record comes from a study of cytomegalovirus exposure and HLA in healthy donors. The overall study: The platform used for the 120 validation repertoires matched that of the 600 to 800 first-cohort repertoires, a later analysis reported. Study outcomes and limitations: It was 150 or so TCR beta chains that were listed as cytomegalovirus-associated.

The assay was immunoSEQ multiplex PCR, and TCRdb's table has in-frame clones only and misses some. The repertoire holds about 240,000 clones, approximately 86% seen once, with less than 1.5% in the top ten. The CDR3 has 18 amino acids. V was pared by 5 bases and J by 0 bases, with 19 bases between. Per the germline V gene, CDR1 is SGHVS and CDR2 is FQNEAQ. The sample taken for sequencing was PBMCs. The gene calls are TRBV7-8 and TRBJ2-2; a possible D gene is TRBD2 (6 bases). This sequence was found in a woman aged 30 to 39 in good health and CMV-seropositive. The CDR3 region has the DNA TGTGCCAGCAGCCCAACCTCTCTAGCGAGTACGAACACCGGGGAGCTGTTTTTT. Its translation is CASSPTSLASTNTGELFF.